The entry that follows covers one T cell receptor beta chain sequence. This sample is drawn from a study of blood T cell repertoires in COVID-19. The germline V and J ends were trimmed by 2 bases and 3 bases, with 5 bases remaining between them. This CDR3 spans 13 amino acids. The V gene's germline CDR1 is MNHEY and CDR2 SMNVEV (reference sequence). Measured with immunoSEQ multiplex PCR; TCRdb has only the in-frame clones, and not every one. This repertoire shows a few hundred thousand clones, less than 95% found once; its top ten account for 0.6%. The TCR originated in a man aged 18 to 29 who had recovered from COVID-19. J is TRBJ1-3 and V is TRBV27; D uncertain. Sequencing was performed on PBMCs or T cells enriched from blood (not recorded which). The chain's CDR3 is CASSLTDGNTIYF. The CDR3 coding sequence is TGTGCCAGCAGTTTAACAGATGGAAACACCATATATTTT.